This T cell receptor beta chain appears in the sequencing data of a study of beta chain features in type 1 diabetes. Study observations and caveats: Moderate yet significant TCRB CDR3 shortening was seen in Type 1 diabetes patients in all four CD4+ subsets.

In regard to this clone: The antigen is undetermined.

V was cut by 0 bases and J by 1 base, with 7 bases left in between. The CDR3 sequence is 14 residues long. The germline CDR1 and CDR2 sequences are SGDLS and YYNGEE. The study reverse transcribed the entire isolated RNA, so it sequenced expressed TCRB transcripts. Here immunoSEQ multiplex PCR was the method, and the copy in TCRdb shows in-frame clones only, minus some. Altogether some 660,000 clones are present, over 11% being singletons, with the ten largest covering 0.03% to 0.045%. The V and J genes are TRBV9 and TRBJ2-5, with D possibly being TRBD2 (6 bases). This sequence was found in a man aged 18 to 35 with type 1 diabetes. The material sequenced was naive CD4+ T cells from blood. The CDR3 DNA reads TGTGCCAGCAGCGTAGGCGGGGCCCAAGAGACCCAGTACTTC. It specifies CASSVGGAQETQYF.